Presented here are 27 T cell receptor beta chains from one specimen sequenced in a study of blood T cell repertoires in COVID-19. Using immunoSEQ multiplex PCR, the repertoire was profiled, and TCRdb retains in-frame clones only, with some absent. The data hold roughly 120,000 clones, with roughly 92% observed a single time. The sequenced material came from peripheral blood. The receptor source for this set is a man aged 45-65 years with COVID-19, enrolled during active disease.

V usage is TRBV7-2 and J usage is TRBJ1-5; 7 bases line up with TRBD1. Germline V gene sequence: CDR1 SGHTA, CDR2 FQGNSA. CDR3 length: 16 residues. V dropped 4 bases and J dropped 6; count of bases not matched to a gene: 12. CDR3 amino acids: CASSSARTGRVQPQHF. As DNA, the CDR3 is TGTGCCAGCAGCTCCGCCCGGACAGGTCGGGTTCAGCCCCAGCATTTT.

The chain links TRBV6-5 to TRBJ1-5; 8 bases fit TRBD1. V lost 8 bases to trimming and J lost 6 bases; unmatched junction nucleotides: 12. The length of the CDR3 is 15 residues. Germline V gene lookup returns CDR1 MNHEY and CDR2 SVGAGI. The CDR3 coding sequence is TGTGCCAGCTCAACGGGACAGGAGAGGCGTCAGCCCCAGCATTTT. The encoded protein is CASSTGQERRQPQHF.

Only a few counts were recorded for this clone. This chain uses TRBV7-9 with TRBJ1-1; 10 bases line up with TRBD1. CDR1 is SEHNR, CDR2 FQNEAQ, per germline (reference sequence). The CDR3 loop spans 15 amino acids. V gave up 6 bases and J gave up 1 base; unmatched junction bases: 5. The CDR3 protein is CASSFDRGPNTEAFF. In DNA form, the CDR3 reads TGTGCCAGCAGTTTCGACAGGGGGCCGAACACTGAAGCTTTCTTT.

The chain employs TRBV24-1 and TRBJ1-3; maybe TRBD1 (6 bases). Germline CDR1 reads KGHDR; CDR2 reads SFDVKD. The CDR3 consists of 13 residues. V dropped 8 bases and J dropped 0 bases, with 7 bases sitting between them. CDR3 sequence: CATMDSSGNTIYF. In DNA form, the CDR3 reads TGTGCCACCATGGACAGCTCTGGAAACACCATATATTTT.

The chain combines TRBV11-1 with TRBJ2-7, with D uncertain. The CDR3 has 14 residues. V lost 1 base, J lost 2 bases, and 9 bases lay in between. Germline V CDR1 and CDR2: SGHAT, FQDESV (reference sequence). This chain's CDR3 is CASSLVQSTYEQYF. CDR3 coding DNA: TGTGCCAGCAGCTTAGTACAGTCTACCTACGAGCAGTACTTC.

The chain combines TRBV7-9 with TRBJ2-6; the match to TRBD2 covers 7 bases. Germline lookup yields CDR1 SEHNR and CDR2 FQNEAQ (reference sequence). This CDR3 has 15 residues. V lost 2 bases and J lost 3; bases outside the gene matches: 1. Here the CDR3 DNA reads TGTGCCAGCAGCTTACCGGGAGGTGGGGCCAACGTCCTGACTTTC. It specifies CASSLPGGGANVLTF.

The V call is TRBV7-7, the J call TRBJ2-5; TRBD2 agrees at 9 bases. J gave up 3 bases and V 5 bases, and 7 bases lay outside the gene matches. The CDR3 is 15 amino acids. Germline V CDR1 and CDR2: SSHAT, FNYEAQ (reference sequence). The CDR3 protein is CASSLRLAEEETQYF. The CDR3 DNA reads as TGTGCCAGCAGCCTTAGACTAGCGGAGGAAGAGACCCAGTACTTC. Full variable domain (rest looked up from reference TRBV7-7 and TRBJ2-5): GAGVSQSPRYKVTKRGQDVTLRCDPISSHATLYWYQQALGQGPEFLTYFNYEAQPDKSGLPSDRFSAERPEGSISTLTIQRTEQRDSAMYRCASSLRLAEEETQYFGPGTRLLVL.

V and J are TRBV7-2 and TRBJ2-3; D call uncertain. Trimming removed 3 bases at V and 1 base at J, with 8 bases between. The CDR3 is 14 amino acids. Germline CDR1 reads SGHTA; CDR2 reads FQGNSA. CDR3 region: CASSLRFGTDTQYF. In DNA form, the CDR3 reads TGTGCCAGCAGCTTGAGGTTCGGCACAGATACGCAGTATTTT. Combining the CDR3 with reference TRBV7-2 and TRBJ2-3 gives the whole variable domain GAGVSQSPSNKVTEKGKDVELRCDPISGHTALYWYRQSLGQGLEFLIYFQGNSAPDKSGLPSDRFSAERTGGSVSTLTIQRTQQEDSAVYLCASSLRFGTDTQYFGPGTRLTVL.

The rearrangement joins TRBV27 to TRBJ1-5, with 7 bases identical to TRBD1. The V and J ends lost 2 bases and 5 bases, in that order; junction bases with no gene match: 3. The germline V gene encodes CDR1 MNHEY and CDR2 SMNVEV (reference sequence). The CDR3 extends over 14 amino acids. This CDR3 is CASSLGQAHQPQHF. Written as DNA, the CDR3 is TGTGCCAGCAGTTTAGGACAGGCACATCAGCCCCAGCATTTT.

V is TRBV6-2 or TRBV6-3 and J is TRBJ2-3; 8 nucleotides line up with TRBD2. Germline V lookup: CDR1 MNHEY, CDR2 SVGEGT. The CDR3 covers 17 residues. Trimming removed 4 bases from V and 2 bases from J; junction bases left unmatched: 11. The CDR3 here is CASSFNPTSGNTDTQYF. The CDR3 DNA sequence: TGTGCCAGCAGTTTCAATCCCACTAGCGGAAACACAGATACGCAGTATTTT.

The CDR3 is CASSPATGDNQPQHF. DNA of the CDR3: TGTGCCAGCTCACCAGCGACAGGGGACAATCAGCCCCAGCATTTT. The V and J genes are TRBV18 and TRBJ1-5, with 8 nucleotides matching TRBD1. Germline values: CDR1 KGHSH, CDR2 LQKENI. V lost 2 bases, J lost 3 bases, and 3 bases stayed unmatched. The CDR3 runs 15 residues.

V gene TRBV4-2 combines with J gene TRBJ1-6; D gene uncertain. The CDR3 loop spans 16 amino acids. V lost 1 base and J lost 7, with 14 bases in between. Germline V lookup: CDR1 LGHNA, CDR2 YNFKEQ. CDR3 sequence: CASSQGLRASNSPLHF. In nucleotides, the CDR3 is TGTGCCAGCAGCCAAGGTTTGCGGGCCTCAAATTCACCCCTCCACTTT.

V usage is TRBV30 and J usage is TRBJ1-6; D not certain. CDR3 length equals 12 residues. V gave up 0 bases and J gave up 8 bases, with 5 bases separating them. CDR1 is GTSNPN, CDR2 SVGIG, per germline (reference sequence). The DNA of the CDR3 is TGTGCCTGGAGTGTAAACTATTCACCCCTCCACTTT. Protein product: CAWSVNYSPLHF.

This clone showed up just once. The V gene is TRBV7-8, the J gene TRBJ1-1, with TRBD1 matching 8 bases. Germline V gene sequence: CDR1 SGHVS, CDR2 FQNEAQ. The CDR3 runs to 14 residues. V shed 4 bases and J 4 bases; nucleotides not matched to a gene: 5. CDR3 protein: CASSWGQAGTEAFF. In nucleotides, the CDR3 is TGTGCCAGCAGCTGGGGACAGGCGGGCACTGAAGCTTTCTTT. The full variable domain, rest sourced from reference TRBV7-8 and TRBJ1-1, is GAGVSQSPRYKVAKRGQDVALRCDPISGHVSLFWYQQALGQGPEFLTYFQNEAQLDKSGLPSDRFFAERPEGSVSTLKIQRTQQEDSAVYLCASSWGQAGTEAFFGQGTRLTVV.

This clone has only one observation. The chain couples TRBV5-1 to TRBJ2-3, with unresolved D. The CDR3 is 14 amino acids. The germline V gene has CDR1 SGHRS and CDR2 YFSETQ. V was trimmed by 1 base and J by 2 bases, leaving 8 bases between them. CDR3 protein: CASSLTPATDTQYF. In DNA, the CDR3 is TGCGCCAGCAGCTTGACTCCCGCCACAGATACGCAGTATTTT. The variable domain in full, with the rest retrieved from reference TRBV5-1 and TRBJ2-3, is KAGVTQTPRYLIKTRGQQVTLSCSPISGHRSVSWYQQTPGQGLQFLFEYFSETQRNKGNFPGRFSGRQFSNSRSEMNVSTLELGDSALYLCASSLTPATDTQYFGPGTRLTVL.

This clone appeared once. This rearrangement joins TRBV5-6 to TRBJ2-2, with D unresolved. Germline values: CDR1 SGHDT, CDR2 YYEEEE. Trimming pared 0 bases from V and 8 bases from J, leaving 8 bases between. The CDR3 extends over 13 amino acids. The CDR3 reads CASSLVRSGELFF. The CDR3 nucleotides are TGTGCCAGCAGCTTGGTCAGGTCGGGGGAGCTGTTTTTT. The full variable domain, its missing parts supplied by reference TRBV5-6 and TRBJ2-2, is DAGVTQSPTHLIKTRGQQVTLRCSPKSGHDTVSWYQQALGQGPQFIFQYYEEEERQRGNFPDRFSGHQFPNYSSELNVNALLLGDSALYLCASSLVRSGELFFGEGSRLTVL.

This chain uses TRBV18 with TRBJ2-2, with a possible D match to TRBD1 (5 bases). The CDR3 sequence is 16 residues long. V was pared by 0 bases and J by 5 bases, with 13 bases between. Germline lookup yields CDR1 KGHSH and CDR2 LQKENI. The DNA for the CDR3 is TGTGCCAGCTCACCACCCAACCCGGCAGGGACCGGGGAGCTGTTTTTT. This codes for CASSPPNPAGTGELFF.

The count of this clone is one. CDR3 amino acids: CASSLQGGNSPLHF. DNA for the CDR3: TGTGCCAGCAGTTTACAGGGGGGTAATTCACCCCTCCACTTT. The chain combines TRBV28 with TRBJ1-6; the match to TRBD1 covers 7 bases. The CDR3 is made up of 14 amino acids. Germline V CDR1 and CDR2: MDHEN, SYDVKM. The ends lost 2 bases at V and 6 bases at J; junction bases unmatched: 1.

The table lists this clone with a count of one. The rearrangement joins TRBV18 to TRBJ1-6; no firm D call. Per germline, CDR1 KGHSH and CDR2 LQKENI. V lost 5 bases to trimming and J lost 7 bases, with 12 bases between them. The CDR3 totals 14 residues. In DNA, the CDR3 is TGTGCCAGCTCATCTCTCCGGGAGAATTCACCCCTCCACTTT. Translating it yields CASSSLRENSPLHF.

The rearrangement uses TRBV3-1 (or the pseudogene TRBV3-2) and TRBJ2-7; the match to TRBD1 covers 9 bases. V was pared by 0 bases and J by 7 bases, with 4 bases of the junction left unmatched. CDR3 length: 14 residues. CDR1 is LGHDT and CDR2 is YNNKEL in the germline V gene (reference sequence). CDR3 loop: CASSQDLGTGEQYF. For the CDR3, the DNA is TGTGCCAGCAGCCAAGATCTGGGGACAGGGGAGCAGTACTTC.

This sequence joins TRBV11-2 and TRBJ2-2; D is unclear. The V gene lost 0 bases and the J gene lost 7 bases, with 6 bases spanning the gap. The germline CDR1 and CDR2 sequences are SGHAT and FQNNGV. There are 13 residues in the CDR3. CDR3 coding DNA: TGTGCCAGCAGCTTAGAGGGCTTCGGGGAGCTGTTTTTT. Translation gives CASSLEGFGELFF. Variable domain in full (rest from reference TRBV11-2 and TRBJ2-2): EAGVAQSPRYKIIEKRQSVAFWCNPISGHATLYWYQQILGQGPKLLIQFQNNGVVDDSQLPKDRFSAERLKGVDSTLKIQPAKLEDSAVYLCASSLEGFGELFFGEGSRLTVL.

V and J are TRBV5-1 and TRBJ1-1, with 10 bases identical to TRBD1. The CDR3 runs 18 residues. V dropped 0 bases and J dropped 0; count of bases not matched to a gene: 8. The germline CDR1 and CDR2 sequences are SGHRS and YFSETQ. The CDR3 here is CASSLDTDRGQLNTEAFF. For the CDR3, the DNA is TGCGCCAGCAGCTTGGACACAGACAGGGGGCAATTGAACACTGAAGCTTTCTTT.

This clone was observed at least ten times. This chain joins TRBV19 and TRBJ1-1; D is undetermined. The CDR3 length is 12 residues. The V end was cut by 7 bases, the J end by 1 base, with 7 bases between. Germline V gene data show CDR1 as LNHDA and CDR2 as SQIVND (reference sequence). The CDR3 here is CASKRPNTEAFF. DNA of the CDR3: TGTGCCAGTAAGCGGCCGAACACTGAAGCTTTCTTT.

A few counts support this clone. The rearrangement joins TRBV27 to TRBJ1-6; D gene uncertain. Germline-derived CDR1 and CDR2 are MNHEY and SMNVEV (reference sequence). V was trimmed by 7 bases and J by 5 bases, leaving 9 bases between them. There are 13 residues in the CDR3. CDR3 DNA: TGTGCCAGCACCTTCAGGAATAATTCACCCCTCCACTTT. It yields the protein CASTFRNNSPLHF.

The J gene is TRBJ2-6, the V gene TRBV9; 9 bases are a match to TRBD1. V lost 6 bases and J lost 2; bases outside the gene matches: 6. Germline V CDR1 and CDR2: SGDLS, YYNGEE. The CDR3 covers 16 residues. DNA for the CDR3: TGTGCCAGCACCAAACAGGGGGCGCCTGGGGCCAACGTCCTGACTTTC. It specifies CASTKQGAPGANVLTF.

The chain uses TRBV21-1 and TRBJ2-2; TRBD2 was called by the table and not checked on the DNA. TRBV21-1 is annotated as a pseudogene. This CDR3 contains 13 residues. CDR3 sequence: CASSKASTGELFF. The CDR3 DNA is TGTGCCAGCAGCAAAGCGAGCACCGGGGAGCTGTTTTTT.

The chain carries TRBV7-2 and TRBJ1-1, with D unclear. Deletions cut 5 bases from V and 1 base from J, with 8 bases between. This CDR3 has 13 residues. Per the germline V gene, CDR1 is SGHTA and CDR2 is FQGNSA. The CDR3 sequence is CASSPHPNTEAFF. The CDR3, as DNA: TGTGCCAGCAGCCCACACCCGAACACTGAAGCTTTCTTT.